The 30 T cell receptor beta chains given below trace back to one sample, sequenced in a study of OX40 agonist ivuxolimab in advanced cancers. Receptor libraries were prepared by the immunoSEQ multiplex PCR assay. TCRdb took over this immuneACCESS table, retaining in-frame rearrangements with V and J assigned. Such tables are incomplete; in checked studies, under half of the missing clones stem from an unresolved V gene, and the remainder is unexplained. The sample table lists roughly 76,000 clones, around 90% of them with a count of one. 5% to 6.5% of the sample is in the top ten clones. The source material was CD4+ or CD8+ T cells sorted from blood, sampled in a trial of the OX40 agonist ivuxolimab. The receptors derive from an adult with an advanced solid tumor such as melanoma, head and neck, liver or kidney cancer.

The V gene is TRBV30, the J gene TRBJ2-7; D is ambiguous. V lost 0 bases and J lost 7, with 10 bases in between. Per germline, CDR1 GTSNPN and CDR2 SVGIG (reference sequence). The CDR3 is 12 residues long. CDR3 amino acids: CAWSVYALEQYF. DNA for the CDR3: TGTGCCTGGAGTGTATATGCTCTAGAGCAGTACTTC.

The gene calls are TRBV11-3 and TRBJ2-3, with 7 bases matching TRBD2. With 5 bases clipped from V and 1 base from J, the junction kept 15 bases outside the gene matches. Germline V gene data show CDR1 as SGHNT and CDR2 as YENEEA. CDR3 length: 18 amino acids. CDR3 amino acids: CASSPRTRGSGGTDTQYF. In nucleotides, the CDR3 is TGTGCCAGCAGCCCCCGAACCCGCGGGAGTGGGGGCACAGATACGCAGTATTTT.

The J gene is TRBJ2-2, the V gene TRBV28; 7 bases align to TRBD2. This CDR3 spans 14 amino acids. The ends lost 3 bases at V and 5 bases at J; junction bases unmatched: 3. Germline-derived CDR1 and CDR2 are MDHEN and SYDVKM. The CDR3 nucleotides read TGTGCCAGCAGTTTCGGCGGGGGTACCGGGGAGCTGTTTTTT. Translating it yields CASSFGGGTGELFF.

This clone was counted once. CDR3 loop: CASSVDRGWNTGELFF. Written as DNA, the CDR3 is TGTGCCAGCAGCGTAGATAGAGGGTGGAACACCGGGGAGCTGTTTTTT. This chain connects TRBV9 to TRBJ2-2, with D possibly being TRBD2 (5 bases). V lost 0 bases and J lost 1, with 10 bases in between. The CDR3 is 16 residues long. The V gene's germline CDR1 is SGDLS and CDR2 YYNGEE.

The chain combines TRBV7-3 with TRBJ2-5; either TRBD1 or TRBD2 may fit D (5 bases each). Trimming shortened V by 2 bases and J by 5 bases, and 15 bases separated the two germline ends. Per the germline V gene, CDR1 is SGHTA and CDR2 is FQGTGA. The CDR3 extends over 15 amino acids. CDR3 nucleotide sequence: TGTGCCAGCAGCTTAGGGACGGGCTACAAGGAGACCCAGTACTTC. Protein: CASSLGTGYKETQYF. The whole variable domain, filled in from reference TRBV7-3 and TRBJ2-5, reads GAGVSQTPSNKVTEKGKYVELRCDPISGHTALYWYRQSLGQGPEFLIYFQGTGAADDSGLPNDRFFAVRPEGSVSTLKIQRTERGDSAVYLCASSLGTGYKETQYFGPGTRLLVL.

This sequence joins TRBV30 and TRBJ2-1; TRBD2 matches at 8 bases. CDR3 length: 12 amino acids. The V and J ends lost 5 bases and 3 bases, in that order; junction bases with no gene match: 0. Germline CDR1 GTSNPN, CDR2 SVGIG (reference sequence). CDR3 sequence: CAWGTSYNEQFF. The DNA for the CDR3 is TGTGCCTGGGGGACTAGCTACAATGAGCAGTTCTTC.

This chain uses TRBV9 with TRBJ1-6; D is ambiguous. The CDR3 has 13 amino acids. CDR1 is SGDLS, CDR2 YYNGEE, per germline. Trimming pared 1 base from V and 7 bases from J, leaving 6 bases between. Here the CDR3 reads CASSVWGNSPLHF. CDR3 DNA sequence: TGTGCCAGCAGCGTATGGGGAAATTCACCCCTCCACTTT. Full variable domain (rest looked up from reference TRBV9 and TRBJ1-6): DSGVTQTPKHLITATGQRVTLRCSPRSGDLSVYWYQQSLDQGLQFLIQYYNGEERAKGNILERFSAQQFPDLHSELNLSSLELGDSALYFCASSVWGNSPLHFGNGTRLTVT.

This sequence joins TRBV15 and TRBJ2-7; weak D call: TRBD1 (6 bases). Trimming took off 3 bases at V and 0 bases at J, with 12 bases between the two ends. This CDR3 spans 15 amino acids. Germline CDR1 and CDR2: LNHNV and YYDKDF (reference sequence). The CDR3 sequence: CATSSSPGDSYEQYF. The CDR3 region has the DNA TGTGCCACCAGCAGCTCCCCAGGGGACTCCTACGAGCAGTACTTC. The whole variable domain, filled in from reference TRBV15 and TRBJ2-7, reads DAMVIQNPRYQVTQFGKPVTLSCSQTLNHNVMYWYQQKSSQAPKLLFHYYDKDFNNEADTPDNFQSRRPNTSFCFLDIRSPGLGDTAMYLCATSSSPGDSYEQYFGPGTRLTVT.

The chain carries TRBV6-5 and TRBJ2-3, with TRBD1 matching over 7 bases. With 0 bases clipped from V and 1 base from J, the junction kept 1 base outside the gene matches. CDR1 and CDR2 (germline): MNHEY, SVGAGI. The CDR3 is 15 residues long. In DNA, the CDR3 is TGTGCCAGCAGTTACTCAGGGGGCGGCACAGATACGCAGTATTTT. Protein: CASSYSGGGTDTQYF.

The V and J genes are TRBV4-1 and TRBJ1-1; the D is unclear. CDR1 is MGHRA and CDR2 is YSYEKL in the germline V gene. Deletions cut 0 bases from V and 1 base from J, with 6 bases between. The CDR3 has 14 residues. The CDR3 region is CASSQDPGNTEAFF. CDR3 coding DNA: TGCGCCAGCAGCCAAGATCCGGGGAACACTGAAGCTTTCTTT.

This chain joins TRBV27 and TRBJ2-1; 7 nucleotides line up with TRBD2. The germline CDR1 and CDR2 sequences are MNHEY and SMNVEV (reference sequence). The CDR3 runs to 11 residues. The junction had 2 bases not matched to a gene; V was cut back by 8 bases and J by 7 bases. CDR3 sequence reads: CASWEGNEQFF. DNA for the CDR3: TGTGCCAGCTGGGAGGGGAATGAGCAGTTCTTC.

This clone was detected only once. The chain joins TRBV4-3 to TRBJ1-1; D is unresolved. The germline V gene has CDR1 LGHNA and CDR2 YSLEER. Trimming shortened V by 3 bases and J by 5 bases, and 10 bases separated the two germline ends. The CDR3 runs to 13 residues. CDR3 region: CASSQDRYTEAFF. CDR3 DNA sequence: TGCGCCAGCAGCCAGGACCGCTATACTGAAGCTTTCTTT.

This CDR3 reads CASTQTSGSGYEQYF. In DNA, the CDR3 is TGTGCCAGCACCCAGACTAGCGGGAGCGGCTACGAGCAGTACTTC. The rearrangement uses TRBV6-5 and TRBJ2-7, with 12 bases fitting TRBD2. The germline V gene encodes CDR1 MNHEY and CDR2 SVGAGI. This CDR3 has 15 amino acids. J gave up 3 bases and V 7 bases, and 7 bases lay outside the gene matches.

The V gene is TRBV2, the J gene TRBJ2-7, with 7 bases that match TRBD1. The CDR3 loop spans 15 amino acids. The V gene end was trimmed by 8 bases and the J gene end by 0 bases; junction bases not matched to a gene: 10. Germline V gives CDR1 SNHLY, CDR2 FYNNEI. As DNA, the CDR3 is TGTGCCAGCCGAACAGGACAGGCCATCTCCTACGAGCAGTACTTC. Protein product: CASRTGQAISYEQYF.

V usage is TRBV7-9 and J usage is TRBJ2-3; no definite D call. The ends were cut back, 0 bases at V and 8 bases at J, with 9 bases in the middle. Germline V CDR1 and CDR2: SEHNR, FQNEAQ (reference sequence). The CDR3 spans 13 residues. The CDR3 region has the DNA TGTGCCAGCAGCTTAGCTACGTATGGTACGCAGTATTTT. This translates into CASSLATYGTQYF.

V is TRBV25-1 and J is TRBJ1-6; D call uncertain. Germline V CDR1 and CDR2: MGHDK, SYGVNS. Trimming removed 1 base at V and 8 bases at J, with 6 bases between. The CDR3 runs to 13 residues. The CDR3 region is CASSELGDSPLHF. The CDR3 DNA sequence: TGTGCCAGCAGTGAATTGGGAGATTCACCCCTCCACTTT. Looking up the rest from reference TRBV25-1 and TRBJ1-6 gives the full variable domain: EADIYQTPRYLVIGTGKKITLECSQTMGHDKMYWYQQDPGMELHLIHYSYGVNSTEKGDLSSESTVSRIRTEHFPLTLESARPSHTSQYLCASSELGDSPLHFGNGTRLTVT.

The chain employs TRBV6-5 and TRBJ1-5; D not resolved. V lost 6 bases to trimming and J lost 1 base, with 10 bases between them. This CDR3 has 14 residues. Germline loops: CDR1 MNHEY, CDR2 SVGAGI. The CDR3: CASSPEVSNQPQHF. CDR3 in DNA: TGTGCCAGCAGCCCTGAGGTCAGCAATCAGCCCCAGCATTTT.

This chain joins TRBV27 and TRBJ2-7; 11 bases fit TRBD1. Germline CDR1 MNHEY, CDR2 SMNVEV (reference sequence). The CDR3 runs 14 residues. Trimming cost V 6 bases and J 3 bases; bases outside gene matches: 4. The CDR3 DNA sequence: TGTGCCAGCAGACCGGGACAGGGGGTCTACGAGCAGTACTTC. Encoded protein: CASRPGQGVYEQYF.

The gene calls are TRBV7-6 and TRBJ1-4; TRBD1 might be the D (6 bases). V shed 2 bases and J shed 8 bases, with 15 bases lying between them. CDR1 is SGHVS, CDR2 FNYEAQ, per germline. The CDR3 covers 15 residues. In nucleotides, the CDR3 is TGTGCCAGCAGCTTATTCCGGGGGCAGAAAGAAAAACTGTTTTTT. Its translation is CASSLFRGQKEKLFF.

The J gene is TRBJ1-1, the V gene TRBV19; D call uncertain. The CDR3 contains 13 residues. V was cut by 1 base and J by 6 bases, with 9 bases left in between. CDR1 is LNHDA and CDR2 is SQIVND in the germline V gene (reference sequence). For the CDR3, the DNA is TGTGCCAGTAGTATAGCAGACGTATCTGAAGCTTTCTTT. Translating gives CASSIADVSEAFF. The full variable domain, its missing parts supplied by reference TRBV19 and TRBJ1-1, is DGGITQSPKYLFRKEGQNVTLSCEQNLNHDAMYWYRQDPGQGLRLIYYSQIVNDFQKGDIAEGYSVSREKKESFPLTVTSAQKNPTAFYLCASSIADVSEAFFGQGTRLTVV.

This clone occurred once. The CDR3 region has the DNA TGTGCCAGCAGCTTGTTGGGCCCCTACGAGCAGTACTTC. Translating gives CASSLLGPYEQYF. The V gene is TRBV5-8, the J gene TRBJ2-7; D is unresolved. The V gene lost 1 base and the J gene lost 2 bases, with 7 bases spanning the gap. The CDR3 has 13 amino acids. Per germline, CDR1 SGHTS and CDR2 YDEGEE.

The chain has TRBV6-1 and TRBJ1-1, with a weak D call TRBD1 (5 bases). The CDR3 loop spans 13 amino acids. Germline-derived CDR1 and CDR2 are MNHNS and SASEGT. Trimming took off 6 bases at V and 4 bases at J, with 12 bases between the two ends. The CDR3, as DNA: TGTGCCAGCAGAGTTTCCGGGGGCACTGAAGCTTTCTTT. Its translation: CASRVSGGTEAFF.

The V and J genes are TRBV29-1 and TRBJ2-3; a weak D match, TRBD2 (5 bases). The germline V and J ends were trimmed by 2 bases and 1 base, with 19 bases remaining between them. The CDR3 length is 17 residues. CDR1 and CDR2 from the germline V gene are SQVTM and ANQGSEA. CDR3 sequence (DNA): TGCAGCGTTGAAAGGGAGACGGTCATAGTTGGCACAGATACGCAGTATTTT. This codes for CSVERETVIVGTDTQYF.

This clone was seen once. The chain has TRBV4-2 and TRBJ2-5; 9 nucleotides agree with TRBD2. Germline V lookup: CDR1 LGHNA, CDR2 YNFKEQ. This CDR3 comprises 16 residues. V lost 4 bases to trimming and J lost 5 bases; unmatched junction nucleotides: 11. CDR3 region: CASSPDGVAGVETQYF. DNA of the CDR3: TGTGCCAGCAGCCCGGACGGGGTAGCGGGAGTGGAGACCCAGTACTTC.

The genes are TRBV5-4 and TRBJ1-2, with no clear D. Germline V lookup: CDR1 SGHNT, CDR2 YYREEE (reference sequence). V was pared by 3 bases and J by 7 bases, with 13 bases between. This CDR3 comprises 13 residues. CDR3 coding DNA: TGTGCCAGCAGCTACCCAGGCGCGGCTGGCTACACCTTC. Protein sequence: CASSYPGAAGYTF.

This chain uses TRBV6-1 with TRBJ2-2, with TRBD2 identical over 7 bases. CDR1 and CDR2 (germline): MNHNS, SASEGT. Germline trimming cut 0 bases from V and 5 bases from J; bases unmatched to any gene: 6. The CDR3 contains 16 residues. This CDR3 is CASSEALLGGTGELFF. DNA for the CDR3: TGTGCCAGCAGTGAAGCGCTGTTGGGGGGGACCGGGGAGCTGTTTTTT.

The chain recombines TRBV6-4 with TRBJ2-2; D not resolved. The CDR3 contains 14 residues. Germline values: CDR1 MRHNA, CDR2 SNTAGT. Trimming pared 0 bases from V and 7 bases from J, leaving 9 bases between. The CDR3 reads CASSDSRRGGELFF. CDR3 bases: TGTGCCAGCAGTGACTCGAGGCGCGGCGGGGAGCTGTTTTTT.

CDR3 region: CASSIGLQGGGNEQFF. DNA for the CDR3: TGTGCCAGTAGTATAGGTTTACAGGGGGGAGGCAATGAGCAGTTCTTC. The chain recombines TRBV19 with TRBJ2-1; 8 bases map to TRBD1. CDR3 size: 16 residues. Unmatched junction bases numbered 8, after V lost 1 base and J lost 6 bases. Per germline, CDR1 LNHDA and CDR2 SQIVND (reference sequence).

This clone was seen just once. The J gene is TRBJ2-1, the V gene TRBV25-1; 8 nucleotides line up with TRBD1. This CDR3 comprises 15 residues. Germline-derived CDR1 and CDR2 are MGHDK and SYGVNS. The V segment lost 4 bases and the J segment 4 bases; nucleotides outside the gene matches: 6. The CDR3 DNA follows: TGTGCCAGCAGTGGACTGGACAGGGCATACAATGAGCAGTTCTTC. Translated, it gives CASSGLDRAYNEQFF. Supplemented by reference TRBV25-1 and TRBJ2-1, the full variable domain reads EADIYQTPRYLVIGTGKKITLECSQTMGHDKMYWYQQDPGMELHLIHYSYGVNSTEKGDLSSESTVSRIRTEHFPLTLESARPSHTSQYLCASSGLDRAYNEQFFGPGTRLTVL.

The chain has TRBV9 and TRBJ2-1; D remains unclear. The CDR3 is 12 residues long. Trimming stripped 0 bases from V and 6 bases from J, with 4 bases between. Germline lookup yields CDR1 SGDLS and CDR2 YYNGEE. The chain's CDR3 is CASSVDSNEQFF. DNA of the CDR3: TGTGCCAGCAGCGTAGATTCCAATGAGCAGTTCTTC.